The rows below give T cell receptor beta chains drawn from one sample of a study of T cell responses to AZD1222 COVID-19 vaccine. Measured with immunoSEQ multiplex PCR; TCRdb has only the in-frame clones, and not every one. The profile shows more than 150,000 clones, over 75% of them singletons. Sequenced material: peripheral blood, taken on day 0 of AZD1222 vaccination. The receptor set was obtained from an adult in good health. The CDR3 runs from the conserved cysteine through the conserved F or W. Fields, in order: J gene, V gene, D gene, clone size, CDR3 DNA, CDR3 protein. A D gene is named only where the DNA matches it firmly. Clone size, where shown, is once, few, many, or a class for clones that have expanded.

TRBJ1-6,TRBV15,-,-,TGTGCCACCAGCGGCAGCAGAGGATTCACCCTCCACTTT,CATSGSRGFTLHF
TRBJ2-1,TRBV27,TRBD2,-,TGTGCCAGCAGTCTCTATCCGGGACTAGCGGAAACCTACAATGAGCAGTTCTTC,CASSLYPGLAETYNEQFF
TRBJ2-7,TRBV7-2,-,-,TGTGCCAGCAGCTCTCGTGGTAGCGTTACCTACGAGCAGTACTTC,CASSSRGSVTYEQYF
TRBJ2-7,TRBV27,TRBD1,-,TGTGCCAGCAGGCCCGGGACAGGGAGGTCCGAGCAGTACTTC,CASRPGTGRSEQYF
TRBJ1-3,TRBV9,TRBD1,-,TGTGCCAGCAGCTTCAGCCGGGACAGGGATTTGTTCGACACCATATATTTT,CASSFSRDRDLFDTIYF
TRBJ2-2,TRBV7-2,-,once,TGTGCCAGCAGCTTAGGCTGGTCGGGCACCGGGGAGCTGTTTTTT,CASSLGWSGTGELFF
TRBJ1-4,TRBV11-2,-,-,TGTGCCAGCAGCATAAGTAGGACTCATGCAACTAATGAAAAACTGTTTTTT,CASSISRTHATNEKLFF
TRBJ2-3,TRBV11-3,-,-,TGTGCCAGCAGCTTAGGAGCAACAGATACGCAGTATTTT,CASSLGATDTQYF
TRBJ1-2,TRBV6-2/TRBV6-3,TRBD1,once,TGTGCCAGCAGTTCCCCGGGACAGGGGCTCTTTGGCTACACCTTC,CASSSPGQGLFGYTF
TRBJ1-1,TRBV6-5,-,-,TGTGCCAGCAAGGAAATGGTCTTCAGGGAGGGTGAAGCTTTCTTT,CASKEMVFREGEAFF
TRBJ2-2,TRBV28,TRBD2,-,TGTGCCAGCAGTTTACCCCTAGCGGGCCCAACCGGGGAGCTGTTTTTT,CASSLPLAGPTGELFF
TRBJ1-5,TRBV7-9,-,-,TGTGCCAGCAGCTCCGACTTAGTTAGCAATCAGCCCCAGCATTTT,CASSSDLVSNQPQHF
TRBJ1-5,TRBV19,-,-,TGTGCCAGTAGTATTTACGGCTATAGCAATCAGCCCCAGCATTTT,CASSIYGYSNQPQHF
TRBJ2-1,TRBV19,-,-,TGTGCCAGTGTACCTACACACTTTAGACTGGGAGATGAGCAGTTCTTC,CASVPTHFRLGDEQFF
TRBJ2-5,TRBV27,-,-,TGTGCCAGCAGTTTTTTTCGTGGGACGGAGACCCAGTACTTC,CASSFFRGTETQYF
TRBJ1-1,TRBV14,-,-,TGTGCCAGCAGCCAGGGTTTCCTTGGCGCTTTCTTT,CASSQGFLGAFF
TRBJ2-3,TRBV11-3,-,-,TGTGCCAGCAGCTTAGGTGGCCACAGCACAGATACGCAGTATTTT,CASSLGGHSTDTQYF
TRBJ2-7,TRBV29-1,TRBD2,-,TGCAGCGCGAAAACTAGCGGGGGGACCTACGAGCAGTACTTC,CSAKTSGGTYEQYF
TRBJ1-4,TRBV5-1,-,-,TGCGCCAGCAGCACAACCGGCTCAACTGGTGAAAAACTGTTTTTT,CASSTTGSTGEKLFF
TRBJ1-2,TRBV4-1,-,once,TGCGCCAGCAGCCAAGGGGATCAGAACTATGGCTACACCTTC,CASSQGDQNYGYTF
TRBJ2-7,TRBV7-2,-,-,TGTGCCAGCAGCTTAGGGGGAGTCTACTACGAGCAGTACTTC,CASSLGGVYYEQYF
TRBJ2-7,TRBV6-2/TRBV6-3,TRBD1,-,TGTGCCAGCAGACCTCCAGACAGGGACCGTAGGTACGAGCAGTACTTC,CASRPPDRDRRYEQYF
TRBJ1-1,TRBV30,-,-,TGTGCCTGGAGATTGGGGGCGAACACTGAAGCTTTCTTT,CAWRLGANTEAFF
TRBJ1-5,TRBV19,TRBD1,-,TGTGCCAGTAGTACCGGACAGGGTTATCAGCCCCAGCATTTT,CASSTGQGYQPQHF
TRBJ2-7,TRBV21-1,-,-,TGTGCCAGCAGCAACGAAGGAACGGGACAAAATTCCCAGTACGAGCAGTACTTC,CASSNEGTGQNSQYEQYF
TRBJ1-2,TRBV9,TRBD1,once,TGTGCCAGCAGCCCAAGCCAGGACAGGGAGAACTATGGCTACACCTTC,CASSPSQDRENYGYTF
TRBJ1-4,TRBV29-1,TRBD1,-,TGCAGCGTTACGGGACAGGGTAATGAAAAACTGTTTTTT,CSVTGQGNEKLFF
TRBJ1-6,TRBV4-3,-,-,TGCGCCAGCAGCCAAGATGGGGTGGGTAAGGGTTCACCCCTCCACTTT,CASSQDGVGKGSPLHF
TRBJ2-5,TRBV11-2,TRBD1,-,TGTGCCAGCAGCTTACAAATTACATTACAGGGGGCGGGAGAGACCCAGTACTTC,CASSLQITLQGAGETQYF
TRBJ1-4,TRBV4-3,TRBD1,-,TGCGCCAGCAGCCCATCAAAACAGGGGGCGCTTGTTGGGACTAATGAAAAACTGTTTTTT,CASSPSKQGALVGTNEKLFF
TRBJ2-1,TRBV12-5,TRBD1,-,TGTGCTAGTGCCCCAGGACAGGGTAATTCCAATGAGCAGTTCTTC,CASAPGQGNSNEQFF
TRBJ1-5,TRBV2,-,-,TGTGCCAGCAGTGAGGGGGGAATTAGCAATCAGCCCCAGCATTTT,CASSEGGISNQPQHF
TRBJ2-6,TRBV4-3,TRBD1,once,TGCGCCAGCAGCCGAAGCTGGGACAGCTCTGGGGCCAACGTCCTGACTTTC,CASSRSWDSSGANVLTF
TRBJ1-1,TRBV19,TRBD1,-,TGTGCCAGTAGGACAGGGTACACTGAAGCTTTCTTT,CASRTGYTEAFF
TRBJ1-1,TRBV14,-,once,TGTGCCAGCAGCCAACGCGCAGGCCCCACCACTGAAGCTTTCTTT,CASSQRAGPTTEAFF
TRBJ1-6,TRBV7-9,TRBD1,once,TGTGCCAGCAGCCTCCGGGACAGGGATTCTTCACCCCTCCACTTT,CASSLRDRDSSPLHF
TRBJ2-7,TRBV7-2,-,-,TGTGCCAGCAGCGACCGCGGGGTGCTCGAGCAGTACTTC,CASSDRGVLEQYF
TRBJ2-7,TRBV28,TRBD1,-,TGTGCCAGCAGGCGACAGGGGACCTACGAGCAGTACTTC,CASRRQGTYEQYF
TRBJ1-2,TRBV7-9,-,-,TGTGCCAGCAGCTTTGGGGCAGGGTATGGCTACACCTTC,CASSFGAGYGYTF
TRBJ2-7,TRBV7-7,-,-,TGTGCCAGCAGCTTAGGTGCAATGAGCTCCTACGAGCAGTACTTC,CASSLGAMSSYEQYF
TRBJ1-2,TRBV3-1/TRBV3-2,-,-,TGTGCCAGCAGCCCGGGGTACTATGGCTACACCTTC,CASSPGYYGYTF
TRBJ1-1,TRBV15,-,-,TGTGCCACCAGCTCAAAGGGGGGGGCGACTGAAGCTTTCTTT,CATSSKGGATEAFF
TRBJ2-2,TRBV28,TRBD2,-,TGTGCCAGCAGCCCCCGGGAGGGCCTGAGCGGGGAGCTGTTTTTT,CASSPREGLSGELFF
TRBJ2-1,TRBV5-4,TRBD2,-,TGTGCCAGCAGCTCAGCGGGAGGCCTTCACAATGAGCAGTTCTTC,CASSSAGGLHNEQFF
TRBJ1-2,TRBV28,TRBD1,-,TGTGCCAGCAGGGCAGCCGGGACAGGGGCAAACTATGGCTACACCTTC,CASRAAGTGANYGYTF
TRBJ2-1,TRBV6-5,TRBD2,-,TGTGCCAGCAGGGGACTAGAGGCTGCTGAGCAGTTCTTC,CASRGLEAAEQFF
TRBJ1-5,TRBV19,-,once,TGTGCCAGTAGTATATGGGCAAGCAATCAGCCCCAGCATTTT,CASSIWASNQPQHF
TRBJ2-7,TRBV4-3,-,-,TGCGCCAGCAGCCAAGATGAGCGAGGTTACTCCTACGAGCAGTACTTC,CASSQDERGYSYEQYF
TRBJ1-4,TRBV28,TRBD1,-,TGTGCCAGCAGTCCCCAGCAGACAGGGGGAGACGAAAAACTGTTTTTT,CASSPQQTGGDEKLFF
TRBJ1-2,TRBV12-3/TRBV12-4,-,-,TGTGCCAGCAGGACCGGGACACACTATGGCTACACCTTC,CASRTGTHYGYTF
TRBJ2-3,TRBV24-1,TRBD1,-,TGTGCCACCAGTGATAGACGACAGGGGGTTAATACGCAGTATTTT,CATSDRRQGVNTQYF